This TCR beta chain was observed in a study of blood T cell repertoires in COVID-19. Study in general: The analysed material was cDNA or gDNA that came from T cells, B-cell-depleted T cells, or PBMCs.

V lost 5 bases and J lost 6, with 19 bases in between. CDR1 SGHAT and CDR2 FQNNGV come from the germline V gene. CDR3 length equals 15 residues. Authors' data handling: Reference gene primer amplification in the assay estimated nucleated cell counts. Sequencing used immunoSEQ multiplex PCR; TCRdb keeps in-frame clones, though not all of them. Clonal size and the V and J genes are those of that table, whereas D and trimming came from the DNA. The table has about 160,000 clones, approximately 80% seen once; the top ten hold more than 7%. Sequenced sample: peripheral blood. The TCR was taken from a woman of 80 years or more with active or convalescent COVID-19. This chain connects TRBV11-2 to TRBJ1-2, with TRBD1 as a possible D gene (5 bases). The CDR3 loop reads CASSPLRTRSDGYTF. CDR3 in DNA: TGTGCCAGCAGCCCCCTCAGGACAAGGAGCGATGGCTACACCTTC.